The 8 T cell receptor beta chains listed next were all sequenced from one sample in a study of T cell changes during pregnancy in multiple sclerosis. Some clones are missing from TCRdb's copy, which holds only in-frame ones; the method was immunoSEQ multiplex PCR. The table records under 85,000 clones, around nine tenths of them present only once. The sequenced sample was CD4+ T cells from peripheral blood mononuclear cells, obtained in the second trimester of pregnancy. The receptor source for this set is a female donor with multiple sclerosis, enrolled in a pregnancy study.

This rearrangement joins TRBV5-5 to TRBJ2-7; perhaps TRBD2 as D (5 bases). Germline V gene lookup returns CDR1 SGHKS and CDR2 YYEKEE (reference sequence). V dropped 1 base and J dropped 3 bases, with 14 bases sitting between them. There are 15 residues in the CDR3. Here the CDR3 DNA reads TGTGCCAGCAGCTTGTTAGGGCCCGGAGGCTACGAGCAGTACTTC. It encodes CASSLLGPGGYEQYF.

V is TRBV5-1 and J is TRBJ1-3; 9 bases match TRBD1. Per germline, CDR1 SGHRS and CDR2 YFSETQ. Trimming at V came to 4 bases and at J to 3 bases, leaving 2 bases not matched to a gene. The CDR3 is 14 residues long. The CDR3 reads CASSPGQGGNTIYF. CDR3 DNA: TGCGCCAGCAGCCCGGGACAGGGTGGAAACACCATATATTTT.

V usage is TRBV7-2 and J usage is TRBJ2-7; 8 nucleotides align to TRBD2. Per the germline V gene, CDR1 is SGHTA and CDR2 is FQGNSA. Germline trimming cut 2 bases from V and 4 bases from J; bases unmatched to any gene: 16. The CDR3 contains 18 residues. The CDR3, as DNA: TGTGCCAGCAGCTTATCCGGGACTAGTGAAGGGTCTTGGTACGAGCAGTACTTC. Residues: CASSLSGTSEGSWYEQYF.

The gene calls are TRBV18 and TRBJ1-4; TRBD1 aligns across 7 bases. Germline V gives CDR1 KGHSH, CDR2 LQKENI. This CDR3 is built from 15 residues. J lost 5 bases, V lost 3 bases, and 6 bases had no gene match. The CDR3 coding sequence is TGTGCCAGCTCACCTTCGGGACAGCCCAATGAAAAACTGTTTTTT. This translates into CASSPSGQPNEKLFF.

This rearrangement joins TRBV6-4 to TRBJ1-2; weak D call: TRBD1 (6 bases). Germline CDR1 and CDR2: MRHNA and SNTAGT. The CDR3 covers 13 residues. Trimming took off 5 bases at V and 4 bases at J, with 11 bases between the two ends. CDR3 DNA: TGTGCCAGCAGTTGGGAAGGGGGCTATGGCTACACCTTC. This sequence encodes CASSWEGGYGYTF.

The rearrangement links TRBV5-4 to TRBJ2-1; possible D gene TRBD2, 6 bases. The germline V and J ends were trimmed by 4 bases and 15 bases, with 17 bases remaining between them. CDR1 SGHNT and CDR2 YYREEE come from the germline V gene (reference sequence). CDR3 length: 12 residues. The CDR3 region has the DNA TGTGCCAGCAGCACGGATCGGGGGTCGGCGTTCTTC. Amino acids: CASSTDRGSAFF.

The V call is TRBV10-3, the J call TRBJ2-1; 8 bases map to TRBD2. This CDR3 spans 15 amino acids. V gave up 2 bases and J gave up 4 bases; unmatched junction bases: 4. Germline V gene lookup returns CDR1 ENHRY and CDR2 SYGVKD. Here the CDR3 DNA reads TGTGCCATCAGTGAGGGCGGGGGGTTGTACAATGAGCAGTTCTTC. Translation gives CAISEGGGLYNEQFF.

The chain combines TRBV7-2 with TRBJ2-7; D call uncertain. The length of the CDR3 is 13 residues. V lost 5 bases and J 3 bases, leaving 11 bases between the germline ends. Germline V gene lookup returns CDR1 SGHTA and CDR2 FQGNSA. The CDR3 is CASSPSSRYEQYF. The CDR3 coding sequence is TGTGCCAGCAGCCCAAGCTCGCGCTACGAGCAGTACTTC.